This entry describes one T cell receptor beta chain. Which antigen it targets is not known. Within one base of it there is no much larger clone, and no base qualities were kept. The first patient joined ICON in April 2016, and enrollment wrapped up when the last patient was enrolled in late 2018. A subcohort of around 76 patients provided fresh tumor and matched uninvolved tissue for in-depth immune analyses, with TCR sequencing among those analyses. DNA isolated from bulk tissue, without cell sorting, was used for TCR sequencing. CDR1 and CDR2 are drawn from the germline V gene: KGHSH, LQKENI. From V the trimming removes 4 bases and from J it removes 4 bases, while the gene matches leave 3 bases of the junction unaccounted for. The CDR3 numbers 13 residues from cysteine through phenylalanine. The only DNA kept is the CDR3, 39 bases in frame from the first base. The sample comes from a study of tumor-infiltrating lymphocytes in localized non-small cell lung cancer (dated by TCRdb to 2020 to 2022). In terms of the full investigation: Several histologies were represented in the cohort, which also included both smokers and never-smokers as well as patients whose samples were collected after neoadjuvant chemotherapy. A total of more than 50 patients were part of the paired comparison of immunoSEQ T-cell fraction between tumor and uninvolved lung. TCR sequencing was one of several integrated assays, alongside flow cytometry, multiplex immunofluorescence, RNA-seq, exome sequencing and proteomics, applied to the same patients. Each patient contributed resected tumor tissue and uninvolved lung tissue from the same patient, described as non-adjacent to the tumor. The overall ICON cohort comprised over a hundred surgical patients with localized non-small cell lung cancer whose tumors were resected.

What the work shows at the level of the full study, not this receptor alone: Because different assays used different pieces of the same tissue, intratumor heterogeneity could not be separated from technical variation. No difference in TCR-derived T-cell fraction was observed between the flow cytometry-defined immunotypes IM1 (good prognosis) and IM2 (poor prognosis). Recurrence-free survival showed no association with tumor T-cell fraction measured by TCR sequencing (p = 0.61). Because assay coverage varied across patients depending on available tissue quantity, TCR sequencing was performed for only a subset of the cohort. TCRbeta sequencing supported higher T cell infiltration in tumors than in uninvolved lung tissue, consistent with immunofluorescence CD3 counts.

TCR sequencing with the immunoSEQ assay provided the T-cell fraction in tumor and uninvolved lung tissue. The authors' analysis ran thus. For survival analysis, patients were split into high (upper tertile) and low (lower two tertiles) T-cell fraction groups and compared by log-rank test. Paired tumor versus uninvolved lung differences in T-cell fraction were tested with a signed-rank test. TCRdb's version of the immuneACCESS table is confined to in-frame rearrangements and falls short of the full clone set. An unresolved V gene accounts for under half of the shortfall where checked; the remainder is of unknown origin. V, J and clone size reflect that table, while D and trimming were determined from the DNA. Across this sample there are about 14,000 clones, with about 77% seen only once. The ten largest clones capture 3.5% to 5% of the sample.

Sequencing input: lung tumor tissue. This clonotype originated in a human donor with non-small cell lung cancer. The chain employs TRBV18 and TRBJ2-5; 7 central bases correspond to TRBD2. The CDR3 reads CASSLGEGETQYF. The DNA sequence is TGTGCCAGCTCACTTGGGGAGGGAGAGACCCAGTACTTC.